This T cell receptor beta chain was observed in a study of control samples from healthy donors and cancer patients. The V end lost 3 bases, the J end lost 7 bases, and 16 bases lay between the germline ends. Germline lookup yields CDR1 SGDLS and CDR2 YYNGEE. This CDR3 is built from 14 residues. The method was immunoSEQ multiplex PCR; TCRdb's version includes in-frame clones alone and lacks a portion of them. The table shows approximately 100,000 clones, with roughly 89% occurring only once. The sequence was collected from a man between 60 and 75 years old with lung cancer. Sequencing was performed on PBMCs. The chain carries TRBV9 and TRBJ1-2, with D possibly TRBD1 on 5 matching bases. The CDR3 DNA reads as TGTGCCAGCAGCGCCGGGACGGCAATTGGTGGCTACACCTTC. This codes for CASSAGTAIGGYTF.